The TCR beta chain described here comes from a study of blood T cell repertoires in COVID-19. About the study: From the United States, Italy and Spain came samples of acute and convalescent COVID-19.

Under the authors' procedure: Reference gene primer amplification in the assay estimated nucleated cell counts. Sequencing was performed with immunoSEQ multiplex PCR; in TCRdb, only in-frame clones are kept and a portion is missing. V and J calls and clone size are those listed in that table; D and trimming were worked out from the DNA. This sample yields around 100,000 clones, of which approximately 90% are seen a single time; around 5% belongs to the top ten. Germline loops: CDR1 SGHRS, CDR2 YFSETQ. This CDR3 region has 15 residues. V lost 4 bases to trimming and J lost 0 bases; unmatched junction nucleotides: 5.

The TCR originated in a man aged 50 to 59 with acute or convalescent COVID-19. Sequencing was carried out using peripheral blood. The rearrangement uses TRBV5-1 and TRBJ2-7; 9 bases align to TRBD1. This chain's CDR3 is CASSVRDRVSYEQYF. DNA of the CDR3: TGCGCCAGCAGCGTCCGGGACAGGGTCTCCTACGAGCAGTACTTC.